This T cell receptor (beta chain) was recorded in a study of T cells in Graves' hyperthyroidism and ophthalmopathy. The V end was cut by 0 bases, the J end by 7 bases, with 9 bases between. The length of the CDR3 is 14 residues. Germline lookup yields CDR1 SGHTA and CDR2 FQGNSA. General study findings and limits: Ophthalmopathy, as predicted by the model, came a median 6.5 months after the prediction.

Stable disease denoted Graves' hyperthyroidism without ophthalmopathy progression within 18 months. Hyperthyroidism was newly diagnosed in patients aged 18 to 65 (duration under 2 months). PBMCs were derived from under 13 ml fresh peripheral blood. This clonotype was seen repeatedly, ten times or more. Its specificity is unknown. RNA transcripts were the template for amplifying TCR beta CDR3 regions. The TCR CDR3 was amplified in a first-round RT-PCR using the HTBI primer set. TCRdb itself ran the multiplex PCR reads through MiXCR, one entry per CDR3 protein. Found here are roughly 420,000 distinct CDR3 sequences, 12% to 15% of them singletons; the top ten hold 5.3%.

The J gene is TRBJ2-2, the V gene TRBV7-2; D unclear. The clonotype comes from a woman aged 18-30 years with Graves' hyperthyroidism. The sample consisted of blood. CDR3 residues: CASSLAAANGELFF. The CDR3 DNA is TGTGCCAGCAGCTTAGCGGCGGCTAACGGGGAGCTGTTTTTT.